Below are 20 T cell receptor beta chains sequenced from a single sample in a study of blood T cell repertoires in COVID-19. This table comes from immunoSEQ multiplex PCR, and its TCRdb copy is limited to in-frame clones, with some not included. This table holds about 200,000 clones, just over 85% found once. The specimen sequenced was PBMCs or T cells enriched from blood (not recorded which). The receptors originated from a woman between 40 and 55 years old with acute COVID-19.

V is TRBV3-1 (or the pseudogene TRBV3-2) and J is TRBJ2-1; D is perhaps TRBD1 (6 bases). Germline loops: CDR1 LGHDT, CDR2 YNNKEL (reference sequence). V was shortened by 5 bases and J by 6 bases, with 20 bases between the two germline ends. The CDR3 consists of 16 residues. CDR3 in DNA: TGTGCCAGCAGCAAAGCCCCCCACATGGACAGCAATGAGCAGTTCTTC. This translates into CASSKAPHMDSNEQFF.

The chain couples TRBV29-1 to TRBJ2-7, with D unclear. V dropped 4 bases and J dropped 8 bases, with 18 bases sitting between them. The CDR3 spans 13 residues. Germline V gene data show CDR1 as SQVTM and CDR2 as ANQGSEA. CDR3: CSVVFGGFLKQYF. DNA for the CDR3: TGCAGCGTTGTTTTTGGCGGTTTCTTGAAGCAGTACTTC.

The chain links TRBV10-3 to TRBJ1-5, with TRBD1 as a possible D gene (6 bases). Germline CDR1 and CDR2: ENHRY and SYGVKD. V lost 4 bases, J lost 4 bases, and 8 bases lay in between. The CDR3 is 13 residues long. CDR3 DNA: TGTGCCATCAGTGGTCAGGGGAATCAGCCCCAGCATTTT. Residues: CAISGQGNQPQHF.

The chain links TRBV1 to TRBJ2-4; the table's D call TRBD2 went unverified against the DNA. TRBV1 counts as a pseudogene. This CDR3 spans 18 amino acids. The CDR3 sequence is CTSSQGLAGENYKNIQYF. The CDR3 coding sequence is TGCACCAGCAGCCAGGGACTAGCGGGGGAAAACTACAAAAACATTCAGTACTTC.

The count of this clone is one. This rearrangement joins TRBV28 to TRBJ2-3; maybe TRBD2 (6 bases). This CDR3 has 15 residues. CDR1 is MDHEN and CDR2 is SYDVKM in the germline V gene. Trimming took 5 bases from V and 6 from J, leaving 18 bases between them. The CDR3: CASSSPGLQMDTQYF. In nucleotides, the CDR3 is TGTGCCAGCAGTAGTCCGGGACTCCAGATGGATACGCAGTATTTT.

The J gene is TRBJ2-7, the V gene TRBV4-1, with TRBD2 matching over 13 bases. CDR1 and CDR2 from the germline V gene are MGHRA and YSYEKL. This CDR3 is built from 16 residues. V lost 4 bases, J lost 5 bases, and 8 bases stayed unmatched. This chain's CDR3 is CASSLALAGGRDEQYF. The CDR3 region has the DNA TGCGCCAGCAGCCTTGCACTAGCGGGAGGGAGAGACGAGCAGTACTTC.

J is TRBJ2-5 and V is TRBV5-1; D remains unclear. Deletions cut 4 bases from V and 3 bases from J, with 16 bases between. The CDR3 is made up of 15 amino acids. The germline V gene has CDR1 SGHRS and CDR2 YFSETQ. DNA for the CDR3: TGCGCCAGCAGCCTAGGCATGAGGCTGGAAGAGACCCAGTACTTC. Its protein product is CASSLGMRLEETQYF.

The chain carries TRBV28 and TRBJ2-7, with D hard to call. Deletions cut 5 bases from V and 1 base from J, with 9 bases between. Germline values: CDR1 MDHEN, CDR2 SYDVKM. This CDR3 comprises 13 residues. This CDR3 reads CASSPTESYEQYF. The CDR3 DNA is TGTGCCAGCAGTCCCACTGAGTCCTACGAGCAGTACTTC.

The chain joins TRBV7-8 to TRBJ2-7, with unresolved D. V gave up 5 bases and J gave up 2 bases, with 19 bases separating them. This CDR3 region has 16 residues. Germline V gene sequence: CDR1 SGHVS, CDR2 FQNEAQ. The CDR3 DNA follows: TGTGCCAGCAGCCTAGACGAAACCTTAGGAGCCTACGAGCAGTACTTC. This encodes CASSLDETLGAYEQYF.

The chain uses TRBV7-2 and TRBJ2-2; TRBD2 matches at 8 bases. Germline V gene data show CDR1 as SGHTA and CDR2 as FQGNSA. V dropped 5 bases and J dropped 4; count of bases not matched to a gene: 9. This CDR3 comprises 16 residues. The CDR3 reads CASSLIGTRGTGELFF. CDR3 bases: TGTGCCAGCAGCCTTATCGGGACTAGGGGCACCGGGGAGCTGTTTTTT.

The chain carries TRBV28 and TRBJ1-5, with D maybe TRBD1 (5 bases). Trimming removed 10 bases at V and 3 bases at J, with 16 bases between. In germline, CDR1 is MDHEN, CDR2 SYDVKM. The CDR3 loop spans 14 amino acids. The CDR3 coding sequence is TGTGCCACCATCTGGGGGGGATTCAATCAGCCCCAGCATTTT. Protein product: CATIWGGFNQPQHF.

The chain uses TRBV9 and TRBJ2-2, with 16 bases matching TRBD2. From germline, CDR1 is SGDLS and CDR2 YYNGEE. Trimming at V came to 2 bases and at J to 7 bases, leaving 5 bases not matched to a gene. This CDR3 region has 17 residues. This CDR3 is CASSVGGLAGGIGELFF. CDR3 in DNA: TGTGCCAGCAGCGTGGGGGGACTAGCGGGAGGGATCGGGGAGCTGTTTTTT.

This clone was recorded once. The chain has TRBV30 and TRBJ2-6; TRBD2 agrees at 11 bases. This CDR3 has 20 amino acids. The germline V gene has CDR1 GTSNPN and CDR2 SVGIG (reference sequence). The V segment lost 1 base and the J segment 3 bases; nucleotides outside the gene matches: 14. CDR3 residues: CAWSGPRGSGRAGGANVLTF. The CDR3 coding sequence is TGTGCCTGGAGTGGCCCTCGTGGTAGCGGGAGGGCAGGTGGGGCCAACGTCCTGACTTTC.

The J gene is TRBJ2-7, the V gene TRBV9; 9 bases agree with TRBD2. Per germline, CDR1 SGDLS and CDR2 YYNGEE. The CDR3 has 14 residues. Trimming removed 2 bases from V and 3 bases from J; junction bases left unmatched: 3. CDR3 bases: TGTGCCAGCAGCGTTGGTAGCGGGGGCTACGAGCAGTACTTC. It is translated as CASSVGSGGYEQYF.

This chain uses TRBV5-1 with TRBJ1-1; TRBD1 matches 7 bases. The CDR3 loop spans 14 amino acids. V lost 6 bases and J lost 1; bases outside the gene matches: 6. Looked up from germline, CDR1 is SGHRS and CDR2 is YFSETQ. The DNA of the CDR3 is TGCGCCAGCACCTCTACAGGGGAGAACACTGAAGCTTTCTTT. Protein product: CASTSTGENTEAFF.

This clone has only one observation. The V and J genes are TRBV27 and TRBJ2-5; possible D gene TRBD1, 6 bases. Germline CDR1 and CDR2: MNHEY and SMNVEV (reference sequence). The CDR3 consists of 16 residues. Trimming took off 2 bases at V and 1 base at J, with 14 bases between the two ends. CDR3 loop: CASSLVPGHLQETQYF. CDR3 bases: TGTGCCAGCAGTTTAGTACCGGGACACCTCCAAGAGACCCAGTACTTC.

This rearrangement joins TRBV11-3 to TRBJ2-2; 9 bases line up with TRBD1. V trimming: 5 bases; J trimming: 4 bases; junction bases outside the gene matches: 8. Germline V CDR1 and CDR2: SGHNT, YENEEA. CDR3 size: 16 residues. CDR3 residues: CASSRGTGSGTGELFF. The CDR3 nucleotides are TGTGCCAGCAGCCGGGGGACAGGGTCGGGCACCGGGGAGCTGTTTTTT.

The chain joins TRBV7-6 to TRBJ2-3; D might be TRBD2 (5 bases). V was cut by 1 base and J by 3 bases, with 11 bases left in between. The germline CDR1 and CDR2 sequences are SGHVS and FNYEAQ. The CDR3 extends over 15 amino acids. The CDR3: CASSLVGVATDTQYF. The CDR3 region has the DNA TGTGCCAGCAGCTTAGTGGGAGTGGCTACAGATACGCAGTATTTT.

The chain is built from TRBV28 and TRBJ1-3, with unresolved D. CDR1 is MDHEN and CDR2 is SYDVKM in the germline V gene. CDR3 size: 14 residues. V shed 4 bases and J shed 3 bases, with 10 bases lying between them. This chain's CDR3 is CASSSSDYGNTIYF. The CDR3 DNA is TGTGCCAGCAGTTCCTCGGACTATGGAAACACCATATATTTT.

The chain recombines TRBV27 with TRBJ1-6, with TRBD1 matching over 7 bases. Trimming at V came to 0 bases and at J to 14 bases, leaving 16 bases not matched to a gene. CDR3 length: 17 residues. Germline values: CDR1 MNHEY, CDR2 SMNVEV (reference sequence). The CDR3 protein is CASSLSGWTGTPESLHF. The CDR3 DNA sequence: TGTGCCAGCAGTTTATCGGGGTGGACAGGAACTCCGGAATCCCTCCACTTT.